These T cell receptor beta chains were read from a single sample in a study of cytomegalovirus exposure and HLA in healthy donors. The data were produced by immunoSEQ multiplex PCR, yet TCRdb's version contains in-frame clones alone and is incomplete. The table has 100,000 to 150,000 clones, roughly 80% seen once. The sequenced sample consisted of PBMCs. These receptors originate from a man aged 30 to 39 in good health and CMV-seronegative. Both conserved end residues are part of each CDR3. D genes are given only for firm matches.

v_gene: TRBV5-4; j_gene: TRBJ2-1; len: 13; d_gene: -; CDR3aa: CASSSVGSREQFF
v_gene: TRBV5-4; j_gene: TRBJ1-6; len: 14; d_gene: -; CDR3aa: CASSLAGYNSPLHF
v_gene: TRBV4-3; j_gene: TRBJ2-4; len: 20; d_gene: TRBD2; CDR3aa: CASSPRGQPGLAGGLNIQYF
v_gene: TRBV4-2; j_gene: TRBJ2-3; len: 15; d_gene: -; CDR3aa: CASSQDPVSTDTQYF
v_gene: TRBV20-1; j_gene: TRBJ2-1; len: 11; d_gene: -; CDR3aa: CSAAGGKWEFF
v_gene: TRBV2; j_gene: TRBJ1-6; len: 13; d_gene: -; CDR3aa: CASSQYRDAPLHF
v_gene: TRBV29-1; j_gene: TRBJ2-3; len: 16; d_gene: TRBD2; CDR3aa: CSAEGRRGTSTDTQYF